This entry describes one T cell receptor beta chain. This specimen belongs to a study of blood T cell repertoires in COVID-19. Original processing methods: For nucleated cells, counts were estimated from reference gene primer amplification. Repertoires were generated with immunoSEQ multiplex PCR, while TCRdb's copy carries only in-frame clones and drops some. The DNA was the basis for D and trimming; V, J and clone size are from that table. The sample lists over 200,000 clones; around nine tenths were seen once. Per germline, CDR1 SGHTA and CDR2 FQGNSA. The CDR3 contains 16 residues. After removal of 6 bases from V and 3 bases from J, the junction contained 4 bases not matched to a gene.

The genes are TRBV7-2 and TRBJ2-5; 16 bases match TRBD2. The source is a man aged 40-50 years who had recovered from COVID-19. Input material: peripheral blood. The CDR3 protein is CASSPGLAGGEETQYF. CDR3 sequence (DNA): TGTGCCAGCAGTCCGGGACTAGCGGGGGGGGAAGAGACCCAGTACTTC. The full variable domain, with the rest looked up from reference TRBV7-2 and TRBJ2-5, is GAGVSQSPSNKVTEKGKDVELRCDPISGHTALYWYRQSLGQGLEFLIYFQGNSAPDKSGLPSDRFSAERTGGSVSTLTIQRTQQEDSAVYLCASSPGLAGGEETQYFGPGTRLLVL.